This is a list of T cell receptor beta chains from one sample in a study of blood T cell repertoires in COVID-19. The protocol was immunoSEQ multiplex PCR, while the TCRdb copy is restricted to in-frame clones and leaves out a portion. The table has about 90,000 clones, approximately 90% seen once. Sample: peripheral blood. Every receptor here comes from a human donor with active COVID-19. The donor label of this sample is uncertain. Each CDR3 is given with its conserved first and last residue. D genes are given only for firm matches. Clone size is given for some rows only: seen once, a few or many times, or a class if the clone is expanded.

size | J | V | D | CDR3 | DNA
. | TRBJ1-1 | TRBV5-1 | TRBD1 | CASSPGQGVKNTEAFF | TGCGCCAGCAGCCCAGGACAGGGGGTTAAGAACACTGAAGCTTTCTTT
. | TRBJ1-1 | TRBV10-3 | TRBD1 | CAISVRAGTGPKNTEAFF | TGTGCCATCAGTGTGCGGGCGGGGACAGGACCTAAGAACACTGAAGCTTTCTTT
. | TRBJ2-2 | TRBV7-2 | TRBD2 | CASSFFSGGGRGELFF | TGTGCCAGCAGCTTTTTTAGCGGGGGGGGCAGAGGGGAGCTGTTTTTT
. | TRBJ2-3 | TRBV6-2/TRBV6-3 | TRBD2 | CASSTPSGGATDTQYF | TGTGCCAGCAGTACCCCTAGCGGGGGGGCAACAGATACGCAGTATTTT
. | TRBJ1-1 | TRBV5-1 | . | CASSFGRVMNTEAFF | TGCGCCAGCAGCTTCGGCAGGGTCATGAACACTGAAGCTTTCTTT
. | TRBJ1-6 | TRBV10-3 | TRBD1 | CASSADRGRGPLHF | TGTGCCTCTTCCGCAGACAGGGGGCGAGGACCCCTCCACTTT
. | TRBJ2-7 | TRBV5-4 | TRBD2 | CASRYSGGGVEQYF | TGTGCCAGCAGGTATAGCGGGGGGGGCGTCGAGCAGTACTTC
. | TRBJ1-4 | TRBV5-6 | . | CASSLEGATNEKLFF | TGTGCCAGCAGCTTGGAAGGAGCTACTAATGAAAAACTGTTTTTT
. | TRBJ2-5 | TRBV7-9 | . | CASSSSDRQETQYF | TGTGCCAGCAGCTCAAGCGACAGGCAAGAGACCCAGTACTTC
. | TRBJ2-5 | TRBV19 | TRBD1 | CASSIARTGEETQYF | TGTGCCAGTAGTATTGCTAGGACAGGGGAAGAGACCCAGTACTTC
. | TRBJ2-5 | TRBV24-1 | . | CATQGIETQYF | TGTGCCACCCAGGGGATTGAGACCCAGTACTTC
. | TRBJ1-6 | TRBV27 | TRBD1 | CASSSNTGGNSPLHF | TGTGCCAGCAGTTCAAATACAGGGGGGAATTCACCCCTCCACTTT
. | TRBJ2-3 | TRBV28 | . | CASSFVGGTDTQYF | TGTGCCAGCAGTTTCGTAGGGGGCACAGATACGCAGTATTTT
. | TRBJ2-7 | TRBV6-5 | . | CASSYGPGEADYEQYF | TGTGCCAGCAGTTACGGCCCCGGGGAGGCTGACTACGAGCAGTACTTC
. | TRBJ2-5 | TRBV5-8 | . | CASTKGNIQETQYF | TGTGCCAGCACCAAGGGGAACATCCAAGAGACCCAGTACTTC
. | TRBJ1-5 | TRBV6-1 | . | CASSEWRADGNQPQHF | TGTGCCAGCAGTGAATGGAGGGCAGACGGCAATCAGCCCCAGCATTTT
. | TRBJ2-5 | TRBV5-1 | . | CASSSWSGAQETQYF | TGCGCCAGCAGCTCGTGGTCAGGGGCCCAAGAGACCCAGTACTTC
once | TRBJ1-5 | TRBV28 | . | CASSLRGGQPQHF | TGTGCCAGCAGTTTACGAGGAGGGCAGCCCCAGCATTTT
. | TRBJ2-5 | TRBV9 | TRBD1 | CASSVETGGLETQYF | TGTGCCAGCAGCGTAGAAACAGGGGGCTTAGAGACCCAGTACTTC
once | TRBJ1-2 | TRBV6-5 | TRBD1 | CASSYGQGFWYGYTF | TGTGCCAGCAGTTACGGACAGGGGTTTTGGTATGGCTACACCTTC
. | TRBJ1-2 | TRBV27 | . | CASSLSGGYGYTF | TGTGCCAGCAGTTTATCAGGGGGCTATGGCTACACCTTC
. | TRBJ1-1 | TRBV3-1/TRBV3-2 | . | CASSPDRMNTEAFF | TGTGCCAGCAGCCCGGACAGAATGAACACTGAAGCTTTCTTT
. | TRBJ2-5 | TRBV11-2 | TRBD1 | CASSRKQGARVVTQYF | TGTGCCAGCAGCCGCAAACAGGGGGCGAGAGTAGTGACCCAGTACTTC
. | TRBJ2-1 | TRBV9 | . | CASSVALGGNEQFF | TGTGCCAGCAGCGTAGCCCTAGGGGGCAATGAGCAGTTCTTC
. | TRBJ2-7 | TRBV7-9 | . | CASSAENYEQYF | TGTGCCAGCAGCGCGGAAAACTACGAGCAGTACTTC
. | TRBJ2-2 | TRBV4-1 | . | CASSQEAGKNTGELFF | TGCGCCAGCAGCCAAGAGGCAGGAAAAAACACCGGGGAGCTGTTTTTT
. | TRBJ2-7 | TRBV4-2 | . | CASSQEGGDSYEQYF | TGTGCCAGCAGCCAAGAGGGCGGGGACTCCTACGAGCAGTACTTC
. | TRBJ1-6 | TRBV28 | . | CASSYPPGQPMGSPLHF | TGTGCCAGCAGTTACCCCCCGGGCCAGCCTATGGGGAGTCCCCTCCACTTT
. | TRBJ1-1 | TRBV7-3 | TRBD1 | CASSRQGGEGTEAFF | TGTGCCAGCAGCCGCCAAGGGGGCGAGGGCACTGAAGCTTTCTTT
. | TRBJ2-5 | TRBV9 | TRBD2 | CASSSGGNQETQYF | TGTGCCAGCTCTTCCGGGGGGAACCAAGAGACCCAGTACTTC
. | TRBJ2-1 | TRBV9 | TRBD2 | CASSVPLAGGNEQFF | TGTGCCAGCAGCGTACCCCTAGCGGGGGGCAATGAGCAGTTCTTC
. | TRBJ2-1 | TRBV7-8 | TRBD2 | CASSLAVGLAGESSYNEQFF | TGTGCCAGCAGCTTAGCGGTGGGACTAGCGGGGGAGAGCTCCTACAATGAGCAGTTCTTC
. | TRBJ1-2 | TRBV19 | . | CASSMQGLSYGYTF | TGTGCCAGTAGTATGCAGGGACTTTCTTATGGCTACACCTTC
. | TRBJ1-6 | TRBV2 | . | CASIETENSPLHF | TGTGCCAGCATTGAGACGGAGAATTCACCCCTCCACTTT
once | TRBJ1-1 | TRBV11-2 | . | CASSYGQLAEAFF | TGTGCCAGCAGCTACGGACAGCTAGCTGAAGCTTTCTTT
. | TRBJ2-4 | TRBV15 | . | CATSMDSVFQYF | TGTGCCACCAGCATGGACAGTGTATTTCAGTACTTC
few | TRBJ2-7 | TRBV9 | . | CASSVAGASYEQYF | TGTGCCAGCAGCGTAGCAGGGGCGTCGTACGAGCAGTACTTC
. | TRBJ1-4 | TRBV18 | . | CASSPSGGAGEKLFF | TGTGCCAGCTCACCATCTGGAGGGGCCGGTGAAAAACTGTTTTTT
. | TRBJ1-2 | TRBV5-4 | . | CASSLVGAQGYTF | TGTGCCAGCAGCTTGGTGGGGGCCCAGGGCTACACCTTC
. | TRBJ2-7 | TRBV7-8 | . | CASGKTGLRSEQYF | TGTGCCAGCGGTAAAACAGGGCTACGGTCCGAGCAGTACTTC
. | TRBJ2-7 | TRBV5-1 | TRBD1 | CASSPTGTGYGEQYF | TGCGCCAGCAGCCCCACCGGGACAGGGTACGGCGAGCAGTACTTC
. | TRBJ2-3 | TRBV4-1 | . | CASSQESGVSTDTQYF | TGCGCCAGCAGCCAAGAATCCGGGGTTAGCACAGATACGCAGTATTTT
. | TRBJ2-7 | TRBV7-9 | TRBD1 | CASSQPWDRVYEQYF | TGTGCCAGCAGCCAGCCCTGGGACAGAGTCTACGAGCAGTACTTC
. | TRBJ1-5 | TRBV6-2/TRBV6-3 | . | CASSAGGALSNQPQHF | TGTGCCAGCAGTGCCGGGGGAGCCCTCAGCAATCAGCCCCAGCATTTT
once | TRBJ1-5 | TRBV6-2/TRBV6-3 | . | CASSFRGPNQPQHF | TGTGCCAGCAGTTTCCGGGGTCCCAATCAGCCCCAGCATTTT
once | TRBJ2-3 | TRBV19 | TRBD2 | CASSLRTSGGTLLDTQYF | TGTGCCAGTAGTTTGCGGACTAGCGGGGGGACTTTACTTGATACGCAGTATTTT
. | TRBJ1-3 | TRBV3-1/TRBV3-2 | . | CASSHRLDFESGNTIYF | TGTGCCAGCAGCCACCGACTAGACTTTGAATCTGGAAACACCATATATTTT
. | TRBJ2-2 | TRBV7-2 | TRBD2 | CASSLDLAENTGELFF | TGTGCCAGCAGCTTAGACCTAGCGGAGAACACCGGGGAGCTGTTTTTT
. | TRBJ2-7 | TRBV12-3/TRBV12-4 | TRBD2 | CASSSGGYEQYF | TGTGCCAGCAGTTCGGGAGGCTACGAGCAGTACTTC
. | TRBJ1-2 | TRBV4-2 | TRBD1 | CASSQEGQSNYGYTF | TGTGCCAGCAGCCAAGAGGGACAGTCTAACTATGGCTACACCTTC
. | TRBJ1-6 | TRBV14 | . | CASSQDLNSPLHF | TGTGCCAGCAGCCAAGATCTCAATTCACCCCTCCACTTT